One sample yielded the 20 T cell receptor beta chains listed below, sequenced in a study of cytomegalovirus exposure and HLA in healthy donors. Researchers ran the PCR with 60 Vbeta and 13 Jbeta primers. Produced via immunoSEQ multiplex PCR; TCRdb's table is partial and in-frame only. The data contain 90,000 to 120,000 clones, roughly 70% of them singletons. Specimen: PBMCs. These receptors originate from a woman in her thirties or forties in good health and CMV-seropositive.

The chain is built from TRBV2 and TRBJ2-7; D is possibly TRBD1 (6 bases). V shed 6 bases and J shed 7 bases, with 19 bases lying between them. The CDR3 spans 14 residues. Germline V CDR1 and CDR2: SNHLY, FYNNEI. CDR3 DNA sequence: TGTGCCAGCAGAATGGACAGCCTGATTGGAGAGCAGTACTTC. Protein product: CASRMDSLIGEQYF.

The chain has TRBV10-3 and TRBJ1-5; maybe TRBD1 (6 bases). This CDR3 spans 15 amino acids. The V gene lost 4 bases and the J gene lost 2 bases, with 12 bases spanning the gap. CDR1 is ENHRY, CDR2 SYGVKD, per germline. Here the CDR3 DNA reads TGTGCCATCAGTGCCGGGGGGCCGGGCAATCAGCCCCAGCATTTT. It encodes CAISAGGPGNQPQHF.

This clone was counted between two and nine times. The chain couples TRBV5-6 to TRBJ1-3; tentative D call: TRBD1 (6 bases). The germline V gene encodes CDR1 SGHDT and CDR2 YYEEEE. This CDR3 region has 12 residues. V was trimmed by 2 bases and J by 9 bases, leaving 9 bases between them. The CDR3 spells CASSFLGGTIYF. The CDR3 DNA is TGTGCCAGCAGCTTTTTAGGGGGCACCATATATTTT.

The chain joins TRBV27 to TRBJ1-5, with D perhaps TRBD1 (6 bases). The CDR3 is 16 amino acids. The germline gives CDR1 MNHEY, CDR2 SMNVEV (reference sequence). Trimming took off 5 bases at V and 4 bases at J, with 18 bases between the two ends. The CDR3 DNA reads TGTGCCAGCAGTCCCCGGGACACCCGCTCTAATCAGCCCCAGCATTTT. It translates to CASSPRDTRSNQPQHF.

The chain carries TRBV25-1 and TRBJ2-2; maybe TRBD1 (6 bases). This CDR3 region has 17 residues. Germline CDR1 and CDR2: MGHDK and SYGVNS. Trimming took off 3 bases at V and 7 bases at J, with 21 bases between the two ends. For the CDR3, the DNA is TGTGCCAGCAGTGACAGGGGCCCCAGTTCCTGGGGCGGGGAGCTGTTTTTT. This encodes CASSDRGPSSWGGELFF.

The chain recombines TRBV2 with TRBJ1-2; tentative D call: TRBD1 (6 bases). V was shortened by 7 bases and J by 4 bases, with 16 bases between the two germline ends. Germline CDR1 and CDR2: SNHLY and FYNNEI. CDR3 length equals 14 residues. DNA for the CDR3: TGTGCCAGCACGCAGGATGGACAGCTCTATGGCTACACCTTC. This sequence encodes CASTQDGQLYGYTF.

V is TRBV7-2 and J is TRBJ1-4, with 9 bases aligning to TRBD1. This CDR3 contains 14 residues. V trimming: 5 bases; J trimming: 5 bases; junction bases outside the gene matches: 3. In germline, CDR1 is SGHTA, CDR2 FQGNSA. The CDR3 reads CASSRGQGNEKLFF. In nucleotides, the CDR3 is TGTGCCAGCAGCCGGGGACAGGGAAATGAAAAACTGTTTTTT.

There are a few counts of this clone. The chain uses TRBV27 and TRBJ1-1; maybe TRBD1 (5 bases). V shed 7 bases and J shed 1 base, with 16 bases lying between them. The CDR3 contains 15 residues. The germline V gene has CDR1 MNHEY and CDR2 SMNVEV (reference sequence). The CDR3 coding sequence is TGTGCCAGCAAGAGGTCCCGGGGGACGAACACTGAAGCTTTCTTT. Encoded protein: CASKRSRGTNTEAFF.

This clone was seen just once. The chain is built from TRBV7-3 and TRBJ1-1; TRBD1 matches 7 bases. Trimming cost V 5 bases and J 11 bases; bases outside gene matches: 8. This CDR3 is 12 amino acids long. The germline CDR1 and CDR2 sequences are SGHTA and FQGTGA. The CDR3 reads CASSDSGQEAFF. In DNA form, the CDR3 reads TGTGCCAGCAGCGACTCAGGACAGGAGGCTTTCTTT.

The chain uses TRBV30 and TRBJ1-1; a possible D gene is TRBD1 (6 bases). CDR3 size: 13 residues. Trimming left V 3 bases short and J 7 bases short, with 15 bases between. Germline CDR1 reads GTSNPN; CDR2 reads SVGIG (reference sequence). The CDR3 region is CAWSLQGASEAFF. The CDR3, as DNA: TGTGCCTGGAGCCTACAGGGAGCGAGTGAAGCTTTCTTT.

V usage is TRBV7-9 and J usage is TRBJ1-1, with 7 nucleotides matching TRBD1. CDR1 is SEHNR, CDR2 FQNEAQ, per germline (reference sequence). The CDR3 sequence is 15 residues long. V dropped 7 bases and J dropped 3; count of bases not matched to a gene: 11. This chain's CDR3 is CASIQDRAFYTEAFF. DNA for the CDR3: TGTGCCAGCATCCAAGACAGGGCGTTTTACACTGAAGCTTTCTTT. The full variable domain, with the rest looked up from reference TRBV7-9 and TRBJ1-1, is DTGVSQNPRHKITKRGQNVTFRCDPISEHNRLYWYRQTLGQGPEFLTYFQNEAQLEKSRLLSDRFSAERPKGSFSTLEIQRTEQGDSAMYLCASIQDRAFYTEAFFGQGTRLTVV.

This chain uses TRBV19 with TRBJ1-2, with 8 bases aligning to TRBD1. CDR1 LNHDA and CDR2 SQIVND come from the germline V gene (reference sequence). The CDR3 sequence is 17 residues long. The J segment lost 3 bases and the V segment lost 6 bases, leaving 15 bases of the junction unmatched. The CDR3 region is CASRLTSSGGADYGYTF. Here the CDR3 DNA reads TGTGCCAGTAGGTTAACCTCTTCAGGGGGCGCGGACTATGGCTACACCTTC.

The CDR3 region is CASSQDWARRLNTEAFF. CDR3 DNA: TGCGCCAGCAGCCAAGATTGGGCCAGGCGCTTGAACACTGAAGCTTTCTTT. This chain links TRBV4-1 with TRBJ1-1; D remains ambiguous. From germline, CDR1 is MGHRA and CDR2 YSYEKL. The CDR3 runs to 17 residues. The V end was cut by 0 bases, the J end by 0 bases, with 14 bases between.

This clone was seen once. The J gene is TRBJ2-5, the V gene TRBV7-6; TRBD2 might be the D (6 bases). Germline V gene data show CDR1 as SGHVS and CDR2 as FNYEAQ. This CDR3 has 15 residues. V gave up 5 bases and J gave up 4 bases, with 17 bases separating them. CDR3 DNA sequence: TGTGCCAGCAGCCCCCGGGACTCCTCTCGAGAGACCCAGTACTTC. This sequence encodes CASSPRDSSRETQYF.

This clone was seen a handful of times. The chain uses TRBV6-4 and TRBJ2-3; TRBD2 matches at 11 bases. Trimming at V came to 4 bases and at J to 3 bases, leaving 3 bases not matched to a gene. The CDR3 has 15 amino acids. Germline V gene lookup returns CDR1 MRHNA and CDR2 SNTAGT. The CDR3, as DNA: TGTGCCAGCAGTGGCACTAGCGGGGGAACAGATACGCAGTATTTT. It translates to CASSGTSGGTDTQYF.

The CDR3 DNA sequence: TGCGCCAGCAGCCCGGAGACAGGCCTCAGAGGATCACCCCTCCACTTT. Translated, it gives CASSPETGLRGSPLHF. The chain has TRBV5-1 and TRBJ1-6; the D gene is possibly TRBD1 (6 bases). The CDR3 has 16 amino acids. The V gene's germline CDR1 is SGHRS and CDR2 YFSETQ. Trimming shortened V by 4 bases and J by 10 bases, and 21 bases separated the two germline ends.

Written as DNA, the CDR3 is TGTGCCATCAGTGAGTCGGATGGGGGGGATGCTTCACCCCTCCACTTT. Protein sequence: CAISESDGGDASPLHF. The chain couples TRBV10-3 to TRBJ1-6; the D gene is possibly TRBD1 (5 bases). This CDR3 comprises 16 residues. CDR1 and CDR2 (germline): ENHRY, SYGVKD. Trimming cost V 0 bases and J 9 bases, with 15 bases left between them.

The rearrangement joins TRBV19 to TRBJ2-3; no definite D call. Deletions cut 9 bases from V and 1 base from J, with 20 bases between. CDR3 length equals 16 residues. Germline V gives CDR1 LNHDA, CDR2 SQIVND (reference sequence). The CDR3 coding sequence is TGTGCCAGCAGACCTACGCAGATGAGGCGCACAGATACGCAGTATTTT. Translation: CASRPTQMRRTDTQYF.

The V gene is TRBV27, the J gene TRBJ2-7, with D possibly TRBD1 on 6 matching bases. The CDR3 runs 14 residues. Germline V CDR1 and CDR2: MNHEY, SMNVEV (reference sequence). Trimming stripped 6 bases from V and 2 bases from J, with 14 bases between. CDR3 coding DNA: TGTGCCAGCAGCTCGCTAGGGACACCCTACGAGCAGTACTTC. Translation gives CASSSLGTPYEQYF.

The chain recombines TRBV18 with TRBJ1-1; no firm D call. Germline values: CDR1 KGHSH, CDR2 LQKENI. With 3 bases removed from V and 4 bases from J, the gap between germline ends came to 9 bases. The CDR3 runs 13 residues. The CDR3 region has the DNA TGTGCCAGCTCACCTGCACAGAGCACTGAAGCTTTCTTT. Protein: CASSPAQSTEAFF.